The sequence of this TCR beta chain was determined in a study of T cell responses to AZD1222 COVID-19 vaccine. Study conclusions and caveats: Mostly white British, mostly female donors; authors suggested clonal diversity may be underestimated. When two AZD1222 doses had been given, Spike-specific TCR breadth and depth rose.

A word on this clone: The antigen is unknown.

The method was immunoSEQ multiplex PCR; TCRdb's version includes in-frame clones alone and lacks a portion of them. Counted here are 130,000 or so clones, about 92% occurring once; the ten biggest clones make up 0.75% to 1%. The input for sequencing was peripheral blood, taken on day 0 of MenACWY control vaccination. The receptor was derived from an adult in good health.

Written as DNA, the CDR3 is TGTGCCAGCAGTTACGGGTTCGAAGCTTTCTTT. Its protein product is CASSYGFEAFF. The J gene is TRBJ1-1, the V gene TRBV6-2 or TRBV6-3; D is uncertain. With 2 bases removed from V and 8 bases from J, the gap between germline ends came to 6 bases. Germline V gene data show CDR1 as MNHEY and CDR2 as SVGEGT. This CDR3 has 11 residues.